This TCR beta chain is from a study of T cells in Graves' hyperthyroidism and ophthalmopathy. Study conclusions and caveats: Ophthalmopathy was identified by the model a median about seven months ahead of onset.

Using RNA transcripts as the source, TCR beta CDR3 regions were amplified. The HTBI primer set drove a first-round RT-PCR of the TCR CDR3. From the multiplex PCR reads, TCRdb called clonotypes with MiXCR, one entry per CDR3 protein. The sample holds 400,000 to 500,000 distinct CDR3 sequences, roughly an eighth seen once. Ten or more counts support this clonotype. Its antigen is currently unknown. Graves' hyperthyroidism is called stable when ophthalmopathy does not progress within 18 months. Clinical symptoms, serum thyroxine and TRAb, thyroid ultrasound and orbital computed tomography were used for the diagnoses. V lost 0 bases and J lost 9, with 9 bases in between. In germline, CDR1 is LGHDT, CDR2 YNNKEL (reference sequence). The CDR3 runs to 13 residues.

The V and J genes are TRBV3-1 and TRBJ2-1; D not certain. The receptor was isolated from a woman younger than 30 with Graves' hyperthyroidism. Sample: blood. The CDR3: CASSQEEALEQFF. CDR3 DNA: TGTGCCAGCAGCCAAGAGGAAGCCCTTGAGCAGTTCTTC.